The 18 T cell receptor beta chains reported below all come from one sample, sequenced in a study of blood T cells in healthy people across ages. Primers used in a second PCR of roughly 6 to 11 cycles were a sample-barcoded 5' primer and a J-beta primer mix. TCRdb itself ran the 5' RACE reads through MiXCR, one entry per CDR3 protein. The table records roughly 410,000 distinct CDR3 sequences, more than 45% of them present only once. Specimen: blood. All receptors come from a man aged 60-69 years in good health.

This chain links TRBV29-1 with TRBJ2-4, with 7 bases fitting TRBD2. The better agreement between TRBJ2-5 and the DNA end casts doubt on the J call. The CDR3 loop spans 12 amino acids. Germline V gene lookup returns CDR1 SQVTM and CDR2 ANQGSEA. The CDR3 is CSAPAGEKTQYF. CDR3 DNA: TGCAGCGCGCCCGCGGGAGAAAAGACCCAGTACTTC.

This clonotype was detected a few times. V is TRBV18 and J is TRBJ2-3; 9 positions agree with TRBD1. This CDR3 comprises 17 residues. The ends lost 3 bases at V and 4 bases at J; junction bases unmatched: 11. Germline CDR1 and CDR2: KGHSH and LQKENI. The CDR3 protein is CASSPYRDRERADTQYF. CDR3 DNA: TGTGCCAGCTCACCGTACCGGGACAGGGAGAGGGCAGATACGCAGTATTTT.

This clonotype was detected a few times. This chain joins TRBV7-2 and TRBJ2-7, with a weak D call TRBD1 (6 bases). Trimming shortened V by 5 bases and J by 7 bases, and 15 bases separated the two germline ends. Germline V CDR1 and CDR2: SGHTA, FQGNSA. The CDR3 extends over 13 amino acids. This CDR3 is CASSPRQAGEQYF. DNA for the CDR3: TGTGCCAGCAGCCCTAGACAGGCCGGGGAGCAGTACTTC.

The chain has TRBV7-2 and TRBJ2-1; 9 nucleotides line up with TRBD2. Germline CDR1 and CDR2: SGHTA and FQGNSA. The CDR3 extends over 15 amino acids. Trimming cost V 8 bases and J 7 bases; bases outside gene matches: 12. In DNA form, the CDR3 reads TGTGCCAGCGGCTCCTCGGGACTAGCAAGGAATGAGCAGTTCTTC. This codes for CASGSSGLARNEQFF. Variable domain in full (rest from reference TRBV7-2 and TRBJ2-1): GAGVSQSPSNKVTEKGKDVELRCDPISGHTALYWYRQSLGQGLEFLIYFQGNSAPDKSGLPSDRFSAERTGGSVSTLTIQRTQQEDSAVYLCASGSSGLARNEQFFGPGTRLTVL.

In the case of this clonotype: Its ends do not fully match the called genes, so a read error is possible. The chain has TRBV20-1 and TRBJ1-2; D is perhaps TRBD1 (5 bases). Germline CDR1 DFQATT, CDR2 SNEGSKA (reference sequence). This CDR3 has 14 residues. The CDR3, as DNA: TGCGGTGCCTCTCGACCGGGGGGACCATATGGCTACACCTTC. Translating it yields CGASRPGGPYGYTF.

The sample holds a few counts of this clonotype. The V call is TRBV2, the J call TRBJ2-5; the D call may be TRBD1 or TRBD2 (5 bases each). This CDR3 has 15 amino acids. The V gene lost 7 bases and the J gene lost 2 bases, with 17 bases spanning the gap. Germline assignment: CDR1 SNHLY and CDR2 FYNNEI. The CDR3 region is CASKRAGSGQETQYF. As DNA, the CDR3 is TGTGCCAGCAAGAGGGCAGGGAGTGGACAAGAGACCCAGTACTTC.

This clonotype was seen a handful of times. This chain connects TRBV7-2 to TRBJ2-3; 7 bases agree with TRBD2. With 5 bases clipped from V and 4 bases from J, the junction kept 6 bases outside the gene matches. There are 14 residues in the CDR3. Germline CDR1 and CDR2: SGHTA and FQGNSA. CDR3 nucleotides: TGTGCCAGCAGCCGGGACTACCGGGCAGATACGCAGTATTTT. The encoded protein is CASSRDYRADTQYF.

This clonotype was found a few times. The chain uses TRBV5-6 and TRBJ2-1; 7 nucleotides align to TRBD2. Germline V gives CDR1 SGHDT, CDR2 YYEEEE. The V and J ends lost 2 bases and 2 bases, in that order; junction bases with no gene match: 7. CDR3 length: 16 residues. Here the CDR3 reads CASSLRASGAYNEQFF. In nucleotides, the CDR3 is TGTGCCAGCAGCTTAAGAGCTAGCGGAGCCTACAATGAGCAGTTCTTC. Looking up the rest from reference TRBV5-6 and TRBJ2-1 gives the full variable domain: DAGVTQSPTHLIKTRGQQVTLRCSPKSGHDTVSWYQQALGQGPQFIFQYYEEEERQRGNFPDRFSGHQFPNYSSELNVNALLLGDSALYLCASSLRASGAYNEQFFGPGTRLTVL.

This clonotype occurred a few times. The chain links TRBV4-1 to TRBJ2-5; 9 nucleotides match TRBD2. The CDR3 spans 15 residues. From germline, CDR1 is MGHRA and CDR2 YSYEKL. Unmatched junction bases numbered 3, after V lost 4 bases and J lost 0 bases. CDR3 in amino acids: CASSLGLANQETQYF. The CDR3 DNA reads as TGCGCCAGCAGCCTTGGACTAGCGAACCAAGAGACCCAGTACTTC.

This clonotype was seen only once. The chain uses TRBV29-1 and TRBJ2-1; 14 bases agree with TRBD2. V dropped 7 bases and J dropped 9; count of bases not matched to a gene: 14. The CDR3 has 16 residues. Germline V gene lookup returns CDR1 SQVTM and CDR2 ANQGSEA. This CDR3 reads CSAGEGGLAGVGEQFF. DNA of the CDR3: TGCAGCGCGGGAGAAGGGGGACTAGCGGGAGTGGGTGAGCAGTTCTTC.

This chain joins TRBV11-2 and TRBJ2-3, with 9 bases that match TRBD2. The V segment lost 3 bases and the J segment 1 base; nucleotides outside the gene matches: 2. CDR1 SGHAT and CDR2 FQNNGV come from the germline V gene. The CDR3 covers 15 residues. The CDR3 DNA reads TGTGCCAGCAGCTTTACTAGCGGGCGCACAGATACGCAGTATTTT. Its translation: CASSFTSGRTDTQYF.

This chain uses TRBV14 with TRBJ2-7, with 10 bases lining up with TRBD1. The germline gives CDR1 SGHDN, CDR2 FVKESK. The CDR3 consists of 15 residues. V was clipped by 5 bases and J by 1 base; unmatched bases: 5. The CDR3 nucleotides are TGTGCCAGCAGCAGGGACAGGGGATTTTCCTACGAGCAGTACTTC. Translation gives CASSRDRGFSYEQYF.

This chain connects TRBV27 to TRBJ2-3, with 10 bases lining up with TRBD2. CDR1 is MNHEY and CDR2 is SMNVEV in the germline V gene (reference sequence). This CDR3 is built from 18 residues. Unmatched junction bases numbered 14, after V lost 4 bases and J lost 4 bases. Written as DNA, the CDR3 is TGTGCCAGCAGTTCCTCGGGGAGCGGGGGGGCCAAGGCAGATACGCAGTATTTT. Its protein product is CASSSSGSGGAKADTQYF.

This chain joins TRBV2 and TRBJ2-1; TRBD2 matches at 9 bases. This CDR3 contains 14 residues. The V and J ends lost 3 bases and 6 bases, in that order; junction bases with no gene match: 3. Germline V lookup: CDR1 SNHLY, CDR2 FYNNEI. This CDR3 is CASSDPAGGNEQFF. The CDR3 region has the DNA TGTGCCAGCAGTGACCCAGCGGGAGGCAATGAGCAGTTCTTC.

This clonotype showed up just a few times. The V and J genes are TRBV9 and TRBJ2-4; D might be TRBD2 (7 bases). The J call may not be correct, given that the DNA end is closer to TRBJ2-7. There are 14 residues in the CDR3. The germline V gene has CDR1 SGDLS and CDR2 YYNGEE. The CDR3 is CASSVVPGEGEQYF. In nucleotides, the CDR3 is TGTGCCAGCAGCGTAGTTCCAGGGGAGGGCGAGCAGTACTTC.

This clonotype has a handful of counts. This chain links TRBV7-3 with TRBJ2-3, with 8 bases lining up with TRBD1. In germline, CDR1 is SGHTA, CDR2 FQGTGA. The CDR3 totals 15 residues. The ends lost 5 bases at V and 5 bases at J; junction bases unmatched: 9. Here the CDR3 reads CASSPTRGRKDTQYF. In nucleotides, the CDR3 is TGTGCCAGCAGCCCGACCAGGGGGCGTAAAGATACGCAGTATTTT.

The chain employs TRBV7-2 and TRBJ2-3; possible D gene TRBD1, 6 bases. Germline loops: CDR1 SGHTA, CDR2 FQGNSA. This CDR3 is built from 16 residues. Trimming took off 5 bases at V and 2 bases at J, with 17 bases between the two ends. The CDR3 reads CASSLSGRGHTDTQYF. In nucleotides, the CDR3 is TGTGCCAGCAGCCTATCGGGCAGGGGCCACACAGATACGCAGTATTTT.

The chain combines TRBV28 with TRBJ1-6; D might be TRBD1 (6 bases). The V and J ends lost 6 bases and 15 bases respectively, with 24 bases between them. There are 15 residues in the CDR3. Germline assignment: CDR1 MDHEN and CDR2 SYDVKM. Written as DNA, the CDR3 is TGTGCCAGCAGCGCCCTCAGGGGTACCGTCAAATTCCTCCACTTT. As protein: CASSALRGTVKFLHF. Full variable domain (rest looked up from reference TRBV28 and TRBJ1-6): DVKVTQSSRYLVKRTGEKVFLECVQDMDHENMFWYRQDPGLGLRLIYFSYDVKMKEKGDIPEGYSVSREKKERFSLILESASTNQTSMYLCASSALRGTVKFLHFGNGTRLTVT.